This T cell receptor beta chain comes out of a study of T cell responses to AZD1222 COVID-19 vaccine. This clone was counted a few times. Trimming stripped 4 bases from V and 10 bases from J, with 21 bases between. CDR3 size: 15 residues. Germline V gene data show CDR1 as SGHRS and CDR2 as YFSETQ. Profiled with immunoSEQ multiplex PCR; TCRdb holds only in-frame clones, not every one. The sample contains some 81,000 clones, about 82% of which appear only once. The chain links TRBV5-1 to TRBJ2-1; D not resolved. The receptor was derived from an adult who received the AZD1222 COVID-19 vaccine. Sequencing used peripheral blood, obtained 28 days after the second AZD1222 dose. This chain's CDR3 is CASSPAGPSKPEQFF. CDR3 DNA: TGCGCCAGCAGCCCGGCAGGCCCTTCGAAACCAGAGCAGTTCTTC.